This TCR beta chain was identified in a study of blood T cell repertoires in COVID-19. Study-wide background: COVID-19 samples from acute and convalescent phases originated in the United States, Italy and Spain. Nucleic acid was either cDNA or gDNA, and it came from T cells, B-cell-depleted T cells, or PBMCs.

The V gene's germline CDR1 is LGHDT and CDR2 YNNKEL (reference sequence). The J segment lost 9 bases and the V segment lost 6 bases, leaving 17 bases of the junction unmatched. The CDR3 runs to 18 residues. Generated by immunoSEQ multiplex PCR, the TCRdb table keeps only in-frame clones and is missing some. In the table there are some 250,000 clones, around 87% of which are singletons. Patients from Seattle were sampled longitudinally, starting during active infection. The chain couples TRBV3-1 (or the pseudogene TRBV3-2) to TRBJ2-2; 12 bases fit TRBD2. The sequence derives from a woman aged 55-70 years with COVID-19, enrolled during active disease. Sequencing used peripheral blood. DNA for the CDR3: TGTGCCAGCAGTAAACTTCCGGTCCTAGCGGGAGGGCCGCGGGAGCTGTTTTTT. It is translated as CASSKLPVLAGGPRELFF.